This T cell receptor beta chain was captured by sequencing in a study of graft-versus-host responses after intestinal transplantation (TCRdb year 2021). Notes on the research overall: The transplants that recipients got were multivisceral, liver-intestinal, or isolated intestinal. All recipients received anti-thymocyte globulin induction followed by maintenance tacrolimus and steroids for approximately 3 years. Of the roughly 25 intestinal transplant recipients enrolled in the cohort, one of whom was a retransplant, a few patients without pretransplant specimens were excluded. Donor T cell macrochimerism was defined as a peak of at least 4% donor T cells among recipient peripheral blood mononuclear cells. To identify alloreactive clones, pre-transplant mixed lymphocyte reaction products were sequenced and compared with unstimulated pre-transplant donor and recipient T cells. Instead of going to the commercial service, samples from three later patients were sequenced in-house on an Illumina MiSeq and processed with MiXCR. After intestinal transplantation, graft-versus-host and host-versus-graft alloreactive T cell clones were followed in the graft, circulation and bone marrow using bulk TCR-beta CDR3 sequencing. What the work shows at the level of the full study, not this receptor alone: Conclusions were limited by the relatively low number and heterogeneity of intestinal transplant patients. Early after transplant, peak levels of circulating GvH clones were found to be associated with declines in HvG clones. GvH clones were detected in recipient bone marrow, and some of these GvH clones were observed earlier in ileal mucosa or blood, consistent with an intestinal mucosal origin. In the allografts of patients with donor T cell macrochimerism, GvH to HvG T cell clonal ratios were high.

In regard to this clone: The antigen it binds to is not known. Nothing much larger sits one base from this clone, and base qualities are not available.

Library creation used the immunoSEQ multiplex PCR assay. For most patients, high-throughput TCR-beta CDR3 sequencing of genomic DNA was performed by Adaptive Biotechnologies. From the authors' description of their analysis: Adaptive's ImmunoSEQ software was the source of the TCR sequencing data for 15 to 20 patients, while three other patients were processed with MiXCR and VDJtools. CDR3 nucleotide sequences shared between donor and recipient were removed because the origin of such sequences could not be assigned. To be classed as alloreactive, a clone needed at least 2-fold expansion over unstimulated cells and a minimum CFSE-low frequency of 0.002% (template counts) or 0.001% (read counts). Clones were considered mappable if detected in sequenced pre-transplant spleen, lymph node, or MLR CFSE-low populations of the donor or recipient. The cumulative frequency of alloreactive clones was calculated as a percentage of all sequences, weighted by copy number. TCRdb provides this immuneACCESS table in a form limited to in-frame rearrangements. Some clones are lacking; in checked studies, under half of them reflect an unresolved V gene, and why the rest are absent is not known. Clone size and V and J calls were adopted from that table, with D and trimming inferred from the DNA. This sample has fewer than 9,500 clones in its table, and about 74% of those were observed once. The ten largest clones add up to roughly 30% of the sample.

Reading from cysteine to phenylalanine, the CDR3 counts 11 amino acids. Here the CDR3 DNA is all that survives: 33 bases in frame from base 1. For CDR1 and CDR2, the germline V gene lists SQVTM and ANQGSEA. V sheds 0 bases and J sheds 3 bases, leaving 3 bases between their ends. Dithiothreitol, EDTA incubations and collagenase D digestion were used to isolate intraepithelial and lamina propria lymphocytes from graft specimens. Bulk TCR-beta sequencing was performed on serial intestinal graft biopsy specimens collected as late as 600 days after transplant. This receptor chain uses TRBV29-1 and TRBJ2-7; no confident D gene assignment can be made. Sample: ileum tissue, taken approximately 490 days after intestinal transplant. The sequence was collected from a human patient who received an intestinal transplant, so some T cells may come from the graft donor. The DNA sequence reads TGCAGCGTTGAAGATAGCTACGAGCAGTACTTC. Protein translation: CSVEDSYEQYF.